The sequence of this T cell receptor (beta chain) was determined in a study of T cells in Graves' hyperthyroidism and ophthalmopathy. Findings and limits, study-wide: The model foresaw ophthalmopathy a median approximately 6.3 months prior to onset. Clonotypes that were expanded in thyroid above 0.001 mostly appeared in blood too.

Regions amplified from RNA transcripts were the TCR beta CDR3 regions. A set of HTBI primers served as the primers for a first-round RT-PCR of the TCR CDR3. MiXCR, run by TCRdb on the multiplex PCR reads, gives a single entry per CDR3 protein. Among a few hundred thousand distinct CDR3 sequences listed, around 20% were seen once. In the case of this clonotype: What it binds is unknown. Given a much more abundant clone one base away, this may be a read error.

Trimming removed 3 bases from V and 2 bases from J; junction bases left unmatched: 7. This CDR3 spans 15 amino acids. Germline values: CDR1 DFQATT, CDR2 SNEGSKA (reference sequence). About 9.4 ml fresh peripheral blood yielded the PBMCs. This receptor was taken from a woman between 45 and 60 years old with Graves' hyperthyroidism. V is TRBV20-1 and J is TRBJ2-7; 10 bases are shared with TRBD1. Sequenced material: blood. CDR3 in amino acids: CSASGTGTGAYEQYF. The CDR3 DNA sequence: TGCAGTGCTAGCGGAACCGGGACAGGGGCCTACGAGCAGTACTTC.